This TCR beta chain was sequenced during a study of blood T cell repertoires in COVID-19. Whole-study context: Acute and convalescent COVID-19 samples came from the United States, Italy and Spain. T cells, B-cell-depleted T cells, or PBMCs supplied cDNA or gDNA.

The CDR3 spans 13 residues. The V end lost 6 bases, the J end lost 4 bases, and 12 bases lay between the germline ends. The germline gives CDR1 SGHNT, CDR2 YENEEA. Under the authors' procedure: It was from reference gene primer amplification that nucleated cell counts were estimated. Method: immunoSEQ multiplex PCR; TCRdb's copy keeps in-frame clones and lacks some. D and trimming were read from the DNA, whereas the V and J calls and clone size are those reported in that table. The data hold under 30,000 clones, with about 80% observed a single time. The chain combines TRBV11-3 with TRBJ2-5; tentatively, D is TRBD2 (5 bases). The TCR sequence derives from a human donor in a cohort sampled during active COVID-19. Sequences were obtained from peripheral blood. The CDR3: CASSKRGGETQYF. The CDR3 region has the DNA TGTGCCAGCAGTAAACGGGGTGGAGAGACCCAGTACTTC.